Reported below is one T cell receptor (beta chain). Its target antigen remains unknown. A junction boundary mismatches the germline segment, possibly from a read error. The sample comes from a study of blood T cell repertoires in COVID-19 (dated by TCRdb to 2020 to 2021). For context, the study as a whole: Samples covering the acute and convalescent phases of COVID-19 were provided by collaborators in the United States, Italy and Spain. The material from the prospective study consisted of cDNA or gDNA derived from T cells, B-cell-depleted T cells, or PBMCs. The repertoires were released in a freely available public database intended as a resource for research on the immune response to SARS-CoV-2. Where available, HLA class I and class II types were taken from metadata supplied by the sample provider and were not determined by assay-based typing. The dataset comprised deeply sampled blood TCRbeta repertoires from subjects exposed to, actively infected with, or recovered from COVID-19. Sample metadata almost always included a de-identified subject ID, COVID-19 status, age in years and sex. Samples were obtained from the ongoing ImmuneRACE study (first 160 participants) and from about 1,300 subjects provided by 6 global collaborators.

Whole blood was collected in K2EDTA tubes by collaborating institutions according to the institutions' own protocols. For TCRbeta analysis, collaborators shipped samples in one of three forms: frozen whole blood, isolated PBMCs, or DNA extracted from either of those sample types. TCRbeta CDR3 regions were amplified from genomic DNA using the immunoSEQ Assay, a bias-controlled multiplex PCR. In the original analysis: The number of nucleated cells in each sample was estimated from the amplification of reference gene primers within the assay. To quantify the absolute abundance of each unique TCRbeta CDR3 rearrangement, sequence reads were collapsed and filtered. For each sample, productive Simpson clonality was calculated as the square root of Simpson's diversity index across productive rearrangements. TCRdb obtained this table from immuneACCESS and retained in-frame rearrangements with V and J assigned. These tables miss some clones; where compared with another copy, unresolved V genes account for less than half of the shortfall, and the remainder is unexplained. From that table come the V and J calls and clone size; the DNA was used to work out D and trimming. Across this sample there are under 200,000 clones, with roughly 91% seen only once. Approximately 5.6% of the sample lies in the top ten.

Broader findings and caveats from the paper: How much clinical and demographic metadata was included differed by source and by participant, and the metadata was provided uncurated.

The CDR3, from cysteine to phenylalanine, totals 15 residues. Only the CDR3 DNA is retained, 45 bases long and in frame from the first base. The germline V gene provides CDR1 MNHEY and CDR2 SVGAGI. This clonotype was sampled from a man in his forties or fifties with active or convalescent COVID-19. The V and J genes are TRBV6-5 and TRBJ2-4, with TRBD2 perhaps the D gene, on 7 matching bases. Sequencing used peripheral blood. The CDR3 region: CASSYSTGRENIQYF. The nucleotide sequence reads TGTGCCAGCAGCTACTCCACAGGGAGGGAAAACATTCAGTACTTC.